These 32 T cell receptor beta chains were sequenced from one sample in a study of T cells in localized non-small cell lung cancer. Produced via immunoSEQ multiplex PCR; TCRdb's table is partial and in-frame only. Of some 4,000 clones in the sample, roughly 38% are singletons; the top ten hold approximately 6%. This sample comprised lung tumor tissue, obtained before any cancer treatment. The receptors derive from a woman aged 40-69 years with stage I lung adenocarcinoma.

The chain uses TRBV19 and TRBJ1-5; TRBD1 matches at 12 bases. J lost 4 bases, V lost 6 bases, and 7 bases had no gene match. Per germline, CDR1 LNHDA and CDR2 SQIVND (reference sequence). CDR3 size: 16 residues. As DNA, the CDR3 is TGTGCCAGTAGATCCCGGGACAGGGGGCTGAATCAGCCCCAGCATTTT. Translation: CASRSRDRGLNQPQHF.

This chain joins TRBV18 and TRBJ1-3; TRBD1 matches 8 bases. Looked up from germline, CDR1 is KGHSH and CDR2 is LQKENI. This CDR3 contains 14 residues. The junction had 1 base not matched to a gene; V was cut back by 3 bases and J by 3 bases. CDR3 sequence (DNA): TGTGCCAGCTCACCTGACAGGGGTGGAAACACCATATATTTT. This encodes CASSPDRGGNTIYF.

The chain joins TRBV28 to TRBJ1-1; TRBD1 might be the D (6 bases). This CDR3 comprises 15 residues. V shed 2 bases and J shed 10 bases, with 20 bases lying between them. Germline CDR1 and CDR2: MDHEN and SYDVKM. The CDR3 is CASSLALLTRGGAFF. CDR3 bases: TGTGCCAGCAGTTTAGCCCTCCTGACAAGGGGGGGAGCTTTCTTT.

This rearrangement joins TRBV5-1 to TRBJ1-1; a weak D match, TRBD1 (5 bases). The CDR3 is made up of 16 amino acids. Per the germline V gene, CDR1 is SGHRS and CDR2 is YFSETQ. Trimming took off 1 base at V and 2 bases at J, with 15 bases between the two ends. The CDR3 protein is CASSLKARDLNTEAFF. CDR3 bases: TGCGCCAGCAGCTTGAAGGCCCGGGACCTAAACACTGAAGCTTTCTTT. The whole variable domain, filled in from reference TRBV5-1 and TRBJ1-1, reads KAGVTQTPRYLIKTRGQQVTLSCSPISGHRSVSWYQQTPGQGLQFLFEYFSETQRNKGNFPGRFSGRQFSNSRSEMNVSTLELGDSALYLCASSLKARDLNTEAFFGQGTRLTVV.

This sequence joins TRBV4-1 and TRBJ2-7, with D tentatively TRBD2 (6 bases). V gave up 4 bases and J gave up 2 bases, with 15 bases separating them. Looked up from germline, CDR1 is MGHRA and CDR2 is YSYEKL. CDR3 length: 15 residues. CDR3 loop: CASSRLRESPYEQYF. The CDR3 DNA is TGCGCCAGCAGCCGCTTACGGGAGTCCCCCTACGAGCAGTACTTC.

Only a few counts were recorded for this clone. The chain joins TRBV1 to TRBJ2-1; the D call in the table, TRBD2, was not verified against the DNA. TRBV1 is termed a pseudogene. The CDR3 has 12 residues. This chain's CDR3 is CASRSLINEQFF. The CDR3 DNA reads TGCGCCAGCAGATCCCTTATAAATGAGCAGTTCTTC.

This clone was recorded a few times. This chain joins TRBV4-1 and TRBJ2-2; D may be TRBD1 (5 bases). V lost 6 bases to trimming and J lost 2 bases, with 10 bases between them. There are 14 residues in the CDR3. Germline V gene sequence: CDR1 MGHRA, CDR2 YSYEKL. The CDR3 spells CASRTGPNTGELFF. CDR3 coding DNA: TGCGCCAGCAGAACAGGCCCAAACACCGGGGAGCTGTTTTTT.

The genes are TRBV14 and TRBJ2-2; D ambiguous. This CDR3 region has 13 residues. Germline CDR1 SGHDN, CDR2 FVKESK. V was clipped by 3 bases and J by 5 bases, with 7 bases between them. CDR3 residues: CASSQTSTGELFF. Here the CDR3 DNA reads TGTGCCAGCAGCCAGACCAGTACCGGGGAGCTGTTTTTT.

This chain uses TRBV28 with TRBJ2-3, with 7 bases aligning to TRBD1. CDR1 and CDR2 (germline): MDHEN, SYDVKM. This CDR3 spans 14 amino acids. Trimming at V came to 2 bases and at J to 8 bases, leaving 7 bases not matched to a gene. The CDR3 DNA is TGTGCCAGCAGTTTAGGACAGGCCGCGGTTACGCAGTATTTT. It specifies CASSLGQAAVTQYF.

The CDR3 DNA is TGTGCCAGCAGTGTAACAGAAAACACTGAAGCTTTCTTT. Translation gives CASSVTENTEAFF. The rearrangement joins TRBV6-8 to TRBJ1-1, with D hard to call. This CDR3 is built from 13 residues. Deletions cut 5 bases from V and 2 bases from J, with 9 bases between. Germline V gene sequence: CDR1 MNHGY, CDR2 SAAAGT.

This clone came up a few times. The chain recombines TRBV6-8 with TRBJ2-7; 8 bases agree with TRBD1. Germline CDR1 is MNHGY and CDR2 is SAAAGT. This CDR3 region has 15 residues. V dropped 5 bases and J dropped 6; count of bases not matched to a gene: 12. The CDR3 DNA follows: TGTGCCAGCAGTCCCCTCTCGACAGGGGCGGGCGAGCAGTACTTC. This gives the protein CASSPLSTGAGEQYF.

This chain joins TRBV6-8 and TRBJ2-2; D gene ambiguous. Germline V CDR1 and CDR2: MNHGY, SAAAGT. The CDR3 runs to 12 residues. Trimming removed 5 bases from V and 5 bases from J, with 6 bases in between. The chain's CDR3 is CASSPLTGELFF. DNA for the CDR3: TGTGCCAGCAGTCCCCTGACCGGGGAGCTGTTTTTT.

The chain recombines TRBV19 with TRBJ1-2; the match to TRBD1 covers 8 bases. V was clipped by 3 bases and J by 3 bases; unmatched bases: 3. The CDR3 length is 14 residues. In germline, CDR1 is LNHDA, CDR2 SQIVND (reference sequence). CDR3 DNA: TGTGCCAGTAGTATGCCAGGGGGCGACTATGGCTACACCTTC. This translates into CASSMPGGDYGYTF.

The rearrangement links TRBV4-1 to TRBJ1-1, with a tentative D call TRBD1 (6 bases). This CDR3 spans 15 amino acids. In germline, CDR1 is MGHRA, CDR2 YSYEKL. Trimming took 0 bases from V and 9 from J, leaving 17 bases between them. Here the CDR3 DNA reads TGCGCCAGCAGCCAAGATTCCCGACAGGTGGCCCAAGCTTTCTTT. This gives the protein CASSQDSRQVAQAFF.

The chain has TRBV19 and TRBJ2-1; 8 nucleotides match TRBD1. CDR1 and CDR2 (germline): LNHDA, SQIVND (reference sequence). The V and J ends lost 10 bases and 9 bases, in that order; junction bases with no gene match: 11. CDR3 size: 13 residues. This chain's CDR3 is CATIDRGPGEQFF. The CDR3 DNA reads TGTGCCACAATAGACAGGGGCCCCGGTGAGCAGTTCTTC.

The chain couples TRBV25-1 to TRBJ2-5; possible D gene TRBD2, 5 bases. This CDR3 is 15 amino acids long. Germline loops: CDR1 MGHDK, CDR2 SYGVNS. V was shortened by 6 bases and J by 5 bases, with 19 bases between the two germline ends. The CDR3 DNA is TGTGCCAGCAGCCCGGCTAGCAGAACTGGGGAGACCCAGTACTTC. This encodes CASSPASRTGETQYF.

This sequence joins TRBV28 and TRBJ1-2; a weak D match, TRBD1 (5 bases). With 6 bases removed from V and 4 bases from J, the gap between germline ends came to 24 bases. Germline V gene lookup returns CDR1 MDHEN and CDR2 SYDVKM. The CDR3 is 17 residues long. The CDR3, as DNA: TGTGCCAGCAGATTCCGGGACGCTGCCAGATTTTTCTATGGCTACACCTTC. It is translated as CASRFRDAARFFYGYTF.

This chain connects TRBV4-1 to TRBJ2-7; D is unresolved. With 1 base removed from V and 2 bases from J, the gap between germline ends came to 12 bases. The CDR3 is 15 residues long. CDR1 is MGHRA, CDR2 YSYEKL, per germline. This CDR3 is CASSQGQGNPYEQYF. DNA of the CDR3: TGCGCCAGCAGCCAAGGTCAAGGGAACCCCTACGAGCAGTACTTC.

CDR3 nucleotide sequence: TGTGCCAGCAGTGATCGACAGGGGACGGGGACAGATACGCAGTATTTT. It yields the protein CASSDRQGTGTDTQYF. This sequence joins TRBV25-1 and TRBJ2-3; 8 bases map to TRBD1. Germline-derived CDR1 and CDR2 are MGHDK and SYGVNS. The CDR3 is 16 residues long. Trimming cost V 3 bases and J 3 bases; bases outside gene matches: 8.

By sample share, this clone is medium-sized. The chain recombines TRBV9 with TRBJ2-3; D gene ambiguous. CDR3 length: 13 amino acids. V was cut by 0 bases and J by 4 bases, with 6 bases left in between. CDR1 is SGDLS, CDR2 YYNGEE, per germline. As DNA, the CDR3 is TGTGCCAGCAGCGTAGCCTTCCCAGATACGCAGTATTTT. Its translation is CASSVAFPDTQYF.

The chain joins TRBV2 to TRBJ2-1; unclear D gene. Trimming pared 7 bases from V and 10 bases from J, leaving 17 bases between. The CDR3 covers 13 residues. Germline V gene lookup returns CDR1 SNHLY and CDR2 FYNNEI. Here the CDR3 DNA reads TGTGCCAGCACCGGACCCGTTGGGTTCGAGCAGTTCTTC. Protein sequence: CASTGPVGFEQFF.

The CDR3 protein is CASTPAGTHTGELFF. The CDR3 nucleotides are TGCGCCAGCACCCCGGCCGGGACGCACACCGGGGAGCTGTTTTTT. This rearrangement joins TRBV5-1 to TRBJ2-2; the D gene could be TRBD1 or TRBD2 (5 bases each). V was pared by 6 bases and J by 3 bases, with 15 bases between. The CDR3 has 15 residues. In germline, CDR1 is SGHRS, CDR2 YFSETQ. Together with reference TRBV5-1 and TRBJ2-2, the CDR3 gives the full variable domain: KAGVTQTPRYLIKTRGQQVTLSCSPISGHRSVSWYQQTPGQGLQFLFEYFSETQRNKGNFPGRFSGRQFSNSRSEMNVSTLELGDSALYLCASTPAGTHTGELFFGEGSRLTVL.

This clone is classed as medium-sized (0.01 to 0.1%). The chain recombines TRBV7-4 with TRBJ1-2; TRBD1 aligns across 7 bases. CDR3 length: 13 residues. Germline lookup yields CDR1 SGHVT and CDR2 SQSDAQ. The trim removed 5 bases at V and 3 bases at J, leaving 3 bases unmatched. The CDR3 is CASSPGQDYGYTF. CDR3 DNA: TGTGCCAGCAGCCCCGGACAGGACTATGGCTACACCTTC.

In this sample, this clone turned up a few times. The J gene is TRBJ1-1, the V gene TRBV19; weak D call: TRBD1 (5 bases). Germline V CDR1 and CDR2: LNHDA, SQIVND (reference sequence). The CDR3 totals 16 residues. With 1 base removed from V and 1 base from J, the gap between germline ends came to 13 bases. The CDR3 nucleotides are TGTGCCAGTAGTATAGGATGGGGGAGTACGAACACTGAAGCTTTCTTT. Encoded protein: CASSIGWGSTNTEAFF. Supplemented by reference TRBV19 and TRBJ1-1, the full variable domain reads DGGITQSPKYLFRKEGQNVTLSCEQNLNHDAMYWYRQDPGQGLRLIYYSQIVNDFQKGDIAEGYSVSREKKESFPLTVTSAQKNPTAFYLCASSIGWGSTNTEAFFGQGTRLTVV.

The rearrangement joins TRBV25-1 to TRBJ2-7; D might be TRBD1 or TRBD2, each matching 5 bases. This CDR3 region has 12 residues. The germline V gene has CDR1 MGHDK and CDR2 SYGVNS. The V gene lost 4 bases and the J gene lost 6 bases, with 10 bases spanning the gap. The CDR3 is CASSGGWSEQYF. As DNA, the CDR3 is TGTGCCAGCAGTGGGGGGTGGAGCGAGCAGTACTTC.

Relative to its sample, this clone is medium-sized (0.01 to 0.1%). V gene TRBV6-8 combines with J gene TRBJ2-7; no firm D call. Germline V CDR1 and CDR2: MNHGY, SAAAGT. V was clipped by 6 bases and J by 4 bases, with 19 bases between them. CDR3 length: 15 amino acids. In nucleotides, the CDR3 is TGTGCCAGCAGCCCGGAGTTGGGCGGCAAATACGAGCAGTACTTC. Amino acid sequence: CASSPELGGKYEQYF.

This clone was seen more than once but under ten times. The chain has TRBV9 and TRBJ1-4; 8 bases agree with TRBD1. The CDR3 length is 15 residues. Losses at the gene ends were 4 bases for V and 3 bases for J; bases not matched to a gene: 5. Germline CDR1 SGDLS, CDR2 YYNGEE. DNA for the CDR3: TGTGCCAGCAGCCCCCAGGGGGCGGCTAATGAAAAACTGTTTTTT. Amino acids: CASSPQGAANEKLFF.

CDR3 loop: CASSTTGVNYGYTF. CDR3 coding DNA: TGCGCCAGCAGTACGACGGGGGTTAACTATGGCTACACCTTC. V usage is TRBV10-2 and J usage is TRBJ1-2, with D perhaps TRBD1 (5 bases). The V gene lost 5 bases and the J gene lost 1 base, with 11 bases spanning the gap. This CDR3 comprises 14 residues. Germline loops: CDR1 WSHSY, CDR2 SAAADI.

V and J are TRBV11-3 and TRBJ2-7; 13 nucleotides align to TRBD2. Germline trimming cut 5 bases from V and 3 bases from J; bases unmatched to any gene: 7. Germline-derived CDR1 and CDR2 are SGHNT and YENEEA. There are 16 residues in the CDR3. The CDR3 DNA sequence: TGTGCCAGCAGCGCGCCGGGACTAGCGGGATTCTACGAGCAGTACTTC. As protein: CASSAPGLAGFYEQYF.

The gene calls are TRBV6-8 and TRBJ2-1; 7 bases align to TRBD1. CDR3 length: 13 residues. CDR1 and CDR2 from the germline V gene are MNHGY and SAAAGT. The V segment lost 6 bases and the J segment 5 bases; nucleotides outside the gene matches: 4. Here the CDR3 DNA reads TGTGCCAGCAGGTCGACAGGGAACAATGAGCAGTTCTTC. Protein sequence: CASRSTGNNEQFF.

The chain links TRBV18 to TRBJ2-7, with 7 bases identical to TRBD2. Germline V CDR1 and CDR2: KGHSH, LQKENI. This CDR3 spans 14 amino acids. J lost 3 bases, V lost 4 bases, and 6 bases had no gene match. The CDR3 is CASSHRRELYEQYF. The CDR3 nucleotides read TGTGCCAGCTCACATAGGCGGGAGCTCTACGAGCAGTACTTC.

The gene calls are TRBV11-3 and TRBJ1-2, with 8 positions matching TRBD1. Germline values: CDR1 SGHNT, CDR2 YENEEA. CDR3 size: 16 residues. The J segment lost 0 bases and the V segment lost 5 bases, leaving 8 bases of the junction unmatched. For the CDR3, the DNA is TGTGCCAGCAGCCCCCCAGGGGACAGGTCTAACTATGGCTACACCTTC. It yields the protein CASSPPGDRSNYGYTF.